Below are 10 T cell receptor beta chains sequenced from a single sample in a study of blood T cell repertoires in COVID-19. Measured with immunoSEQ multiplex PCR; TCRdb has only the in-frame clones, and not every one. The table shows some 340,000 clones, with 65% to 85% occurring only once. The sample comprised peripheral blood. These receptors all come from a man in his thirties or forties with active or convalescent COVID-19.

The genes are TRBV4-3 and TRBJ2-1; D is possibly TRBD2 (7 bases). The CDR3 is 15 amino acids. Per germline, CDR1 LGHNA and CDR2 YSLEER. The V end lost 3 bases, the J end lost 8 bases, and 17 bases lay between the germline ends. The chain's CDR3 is CASSQLWGGRHEQFF. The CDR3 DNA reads TGCGCCAGCAGCCAGCTTTGGGGGGGCAGACATGAGCAGTTCTTC.

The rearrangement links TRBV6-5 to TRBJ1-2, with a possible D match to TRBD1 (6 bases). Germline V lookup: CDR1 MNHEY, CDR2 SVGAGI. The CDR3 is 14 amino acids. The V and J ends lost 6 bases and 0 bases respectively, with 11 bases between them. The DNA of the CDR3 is TGTGCCAGCAGAAGGACAGCTACTAACTATGGCTACACCTTC. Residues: CASRRTATNYGYTF.

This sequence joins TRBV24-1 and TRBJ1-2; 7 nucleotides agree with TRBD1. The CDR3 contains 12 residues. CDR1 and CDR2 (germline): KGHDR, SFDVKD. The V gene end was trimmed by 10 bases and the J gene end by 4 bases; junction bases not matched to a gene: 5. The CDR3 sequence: CATEHRGYGYTF. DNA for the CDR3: TGTGCCACAGAACACAGGGGCTATGGCTACACCTTC.

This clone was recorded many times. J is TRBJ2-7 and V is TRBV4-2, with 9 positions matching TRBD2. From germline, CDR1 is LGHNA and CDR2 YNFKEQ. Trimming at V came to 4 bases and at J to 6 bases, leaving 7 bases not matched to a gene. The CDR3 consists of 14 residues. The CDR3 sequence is CASSLSQAGGEQYF. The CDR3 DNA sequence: TGTGCCAGCAGCCTTTCCCAAGCGGGGGGCGAGCAGTACTTC.

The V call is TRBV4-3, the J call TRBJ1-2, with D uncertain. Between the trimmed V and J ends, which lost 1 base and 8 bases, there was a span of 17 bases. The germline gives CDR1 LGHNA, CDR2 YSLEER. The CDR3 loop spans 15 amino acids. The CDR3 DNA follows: TGCGCCAGCAGCCAAGTAGATACCGGACGAGGGGGCTACACCTTC. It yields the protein CASSQVDTGRGGYTF.

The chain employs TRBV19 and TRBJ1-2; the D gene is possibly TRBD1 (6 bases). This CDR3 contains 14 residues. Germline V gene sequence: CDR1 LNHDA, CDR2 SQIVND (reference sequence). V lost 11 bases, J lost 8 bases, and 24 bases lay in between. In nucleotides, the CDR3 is TGTGCCGTGCACAGGGAAGAAGGGTCTGGGGGCTACACCTTC. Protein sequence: CAVHREEGSGGYTF.

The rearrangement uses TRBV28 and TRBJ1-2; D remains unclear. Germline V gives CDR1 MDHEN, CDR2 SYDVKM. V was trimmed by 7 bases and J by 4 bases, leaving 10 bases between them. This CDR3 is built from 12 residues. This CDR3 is CASKQMGYGYTF. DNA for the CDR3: TGTGCCAGCAAACAGATGGGCTATGGCTACACCTTC.

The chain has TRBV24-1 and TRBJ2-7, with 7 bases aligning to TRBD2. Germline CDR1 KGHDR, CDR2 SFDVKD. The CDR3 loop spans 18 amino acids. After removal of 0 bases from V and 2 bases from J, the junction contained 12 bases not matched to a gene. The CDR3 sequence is CATSDLPPGEGYPYEQYF. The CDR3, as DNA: TGTGCCACCAGTGATTTGCCCCCCGGGGAGGGGTACCCCTACGAGCAGTACTTC.

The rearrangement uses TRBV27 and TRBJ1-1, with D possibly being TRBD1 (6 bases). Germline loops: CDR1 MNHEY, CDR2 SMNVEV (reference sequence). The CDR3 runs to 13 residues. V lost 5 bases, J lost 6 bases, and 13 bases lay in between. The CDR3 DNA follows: TGTGCCAGCAGTGTGCAGGGGAGCGCTGAAGCTTTCTTT. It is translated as CASSVQGSAEAFF.

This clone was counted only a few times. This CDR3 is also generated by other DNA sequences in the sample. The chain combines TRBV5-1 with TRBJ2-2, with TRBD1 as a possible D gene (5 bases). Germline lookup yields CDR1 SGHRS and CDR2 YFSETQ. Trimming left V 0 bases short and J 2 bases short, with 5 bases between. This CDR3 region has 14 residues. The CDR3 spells CASSLGGNTGELFF. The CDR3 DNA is TGCGCCAGCAGCTTGGGGGGCAACACCGGGGAGCTGTTTTTT.